The 18 T cell receptor beta chains below were found in one sample sequenced in a study of molecular identifiers for immune sequencing clone quantification. Using its own MiXCR run on the PCR reads, TCRdb lists one record per CDR3 protein. The repertoire holds 50,000 to 65,000 distinct CDR3 sequences, under 30% seen once, with approximately 1.9% in the top ten. Specimen: naive CD8+ T cells from blood, with Jurkat cell RNA spiked in. The subset: FACS-sorted CD8+CD4-CCR7+CD45RA+ naive T cells. These receptors all come from a human donor in good health. Some libraries in this study had Jurkat cell RNA spiked in.

A note on this clonotype: In this CDR3 the conserved last residue, phenylalanine or tryptophan, is missing, so a read error is likely. The chain combines TRBV5-1 with TRBJ1-1; D gene unclear. The CDR3 contains 13 residues. Trimming took 1 base from V and 7 from J, leaving 11 bases between them. CDR1 is SGHRS, CDR2 YFSETQ, per germline. The CDR3 DNA follows: TGCGCCAGCAGCTTGCTCGGCGTAAATGAAGCTTTCTCT. It encodes CASSLLGVNEAFS.

J is TRBJ2-7 and V is TRBV28; 9 bases align to TRBD2. Germline CDR1 and CDR2: MDHEN and SYDVKM. V dropped 3 bases and J dropped 5; count of bases not matched to a gene: 11. This CDR3 has 16 amino acids. The CDR3 DNA is TGTGCCAGCAGTTTTCCCCCCCTGGGACTAGCACACGAGCAGTACTTC. Protein sequence: CASSFPPLGLAHEQYF.

This clonotype was counted ten times or more. The chain recombines TRBV7-9 with TRBJ2-3; TRBD2 matches at 7 bases. V lost 4 bases to trimming and J lost 4 bases; unmatched junction nucleotides: 11. The CDR3 length is 16 residues. Per germline, CDR1 SEHNR and CDR2 FQNEAQ (reference sequence). CDR3 bases: TGTGCCAGCAGCTCGTCGTGGGAGGGCTCCCCAGATACGCAGTATTTT. Translating it yields CASSSSWEGSPDTQYF.

Notes on this clonotype: Its ends do not fully match the called genes, so a read error is possible. The V call is TRBV28, the J call TRBJ1-5; no clear D gene. Germline lookup yields CDR1 MDHEN and CDR2 SYDVKM. This CDR3 region has 13 residues. The CDR3 DNA follows: TGTGCCTGCAGTTGGCTAAAGAATCAGCCCCAGCATTTT. This translates into CACSWLKNQPQHF. The variable domain in full, with the rest retrieved from reference TRBV28 and TRBJ1-5, is DVKVTQSSRYLVKRTGEKVFLECVQDMDHENMFWYRQDPGLGLRLIYFSYDVKMKEKGDIPEGYSVSREKKERFSLILESASTNQTSMYLCACSWLKNQPQHFGDGTRLSIL.

As for this clonotype: A much larger clone sits a single nucleotide away, making a read error possible. The chain is built from TRBV28 and TRBJ1-2; no clear D. Germline V gives CDR1 MDHEN, CDR2 SYDVKM. This CDR3 has 14 amino acids. The CDR3 DNA reads as TGTGCCAGCAGTTTGGGCTCTTCTAACTATGGCCACACCTTC. It translates to CASSLGSSNYGHTF.

With regard to this clonotype: Given a much more abundant clone one base away, this may be a read error. This chain links TRBV20-1 with TRBJ1-2, with D possibly TRBD1 on 5 matching bases. V was shortened by 4 bases and J by 6 bases, with 18 bases between the two germline ends. There are 14 residues in the CDR3. CDR1 and CDR2 (germline): DFQATT, SNEGSKA (reference sequence). CDR3 DNA sequence: TGCAGTGCTAAAGAGGGCGGGGGAGCCGATGGCTACACCTTC. This encodes CSAKEGGGADGYTF.

A remark on this clonotype: This clone may be a read error of a much larger clone one base away. The V and J genes are TRBV5-6 and TRBJ2-3; D is undetermined. V lost 2 bases to trimming and J lost 2 bases, with 6 bases between them. Per germline, CDR1 SGHDT and CDR2 YYEEEE. This CDR3 has 13 residues. The CDR3 is CASSFEATDTQYF. The CDR3 DNA follows: TGTGCCAGCAGCTTCGAAGCCACAGATACGCAGTATTTT.

Notes on this clonotype: A much larger clone differs by one base, so this may be a read error. J is TRBJ1-1 and V is TRBV5-1; D is uncertain. Germline V lookup: CDR1 SGHRS, CDR2 YFSETQ. The CDR3 sequence is 13 residues long. The V end was cut by 4 bases, the J end by 5 bases, with 12 bases between. Here the CDR3 DNA reads TGCGCCAGCAGCACCGACGGTGGGACTGAAGCTTTCTTT. It encodes CASSTDGGTEAFF.

This clonotype was counted many times. The rearrangement joins TRBV4-1 to TRBJ2-7; the match to TRBD1 covers 7 bases. This CDR3 spans 13 amino acids. V trimming: 1 base; J trimming: 6 bases; junction bases outside the gene matches: 3. Germline CDR1 and CDR2: MGHRA and YSYEKL. The CDR3 protein is CASSQGQGSEQYF. CDR3 DNA sequence: TGCGCCAGCAGCCAAGGACAGGGAAGCGAGCAGTACTTC.

This clonotype was observed many times. This chain uses TRBV7-2 with TRBJ2-3; a possible D gene is TRBD1 (6 bases). Germline V lookup: CDR1 SGHTA, CDR2 FQGNSA. The CDR3 sequence is 15 residues long. V was trimmed by 2 bases and J by 2 bases, leaving 11 bases between them. The CDR3 protein is CASSLIQGSTDTQYF. CDR3 coding DNA: TGTGCCAGCAGCTTAATACAGGGTTCCACAGATACGCAGTATTTT.

The table lists this clonotype with a few counts. A much more abundant neighbour one base away suggests this may be a read error. This chain joins TRBV7-9 and TRBJ1-1, with D possibly matching TRBD1 (6 bases). Germline CDR1 SEHNR, CDR2 FQNEAQ (reference sequence). The CDR3 covers 14 residues. The CDR3 loop is CASREGDRNTVAFF. The CDR3 bases are TGTGCCAGCAGGGAAGGCGACAGGAACACTGTAGCTTTCTTT.

Remarks on this clonotype: A read error may be the cause here, since a much bigger clone is one base away. The gene calls are TRBV7-9 and TRBJ2-7, with 7 nucleotides matching TRBD1. This CDR3 spans 14 amino acids. Germline V gene lookup returns CDR1 SEHNR and CDR2 FQNEAQ (reference sequence). CDR3 loop: CAGSFLSGTAEQYF. The CDR3 DNA sequence: TGTGCCGGCAGCTTTTTATCCGGGACAGCCGAGCAGTACTTC.

The sample holds many counts of this clonotype. The rearrangement links TRBV29-1 to TRBJ2-2; D is ambiguous. The V end was cut by 4 bases, the J end by 5 bases, with 8 bases between. The length of the CDR3 is 12 residues. The V gene's germline CDR1 is SQVTM and CDR2 ANQGSEA. In nucleotides, the CDR3 is TGCAGCGTTGTTTCTGGGACCGGGGAGCTGTTTTTT. Translation: CSVVSGTGELFF.

This clonotype was counted many times. This rearrangement joins TRBV28 to TRBJ1-1; no reliable D call. The germline CDR1 and CDR2 sequences are MDHEN and SYDVKM. The CDR3 totals 16 residues. V was trimmed by 6 bases and J by 1 base, leaving 18 bases between them. CDR3 amino acids: CASSEKVGRPNTEAFF. In DNA, the CDR3 is TGTGCCAGCAGCGAGAAGGTAGGACGGCCGAACACTGAAGCTTTCTTT.

About this clonotype itself: No conserved phenylalanine or tryptophan is present at the end of the CDR3, so a read error is the likely explanation. The genes are TRBV29-1 and TRBJ2-6; no firm D call. V dropped 6 bases and J dropped 0 bases, with 15 bases sitting between them. In germline, CDR1 is SQVTM, CDR2 ANQGSEA. The length of the CDR3 is 16 residues. In nucleotides, the CDR3 is TGCAGCGTCGAACTTTGGGGTGACTCTGGGGCCAACGTCCTGACTGTC. Encoded protein: CSVELWGDSGANVLTV.

This clonotype was seen more than once but under ten times. The V call is TRBV2, the J call TRBJ1-6; tentative D call: TRBD1 (6 bases). There are 16 residues in the CDR3. Trimming took off 7 bases at V and 4 bases at J, with 17 bases between the two ends. The germline CDR1 and CDR2 sequences are SNHLY and FYNNEI. The CDR3 coding sequence is TGTGCCAGCACAGGCGCCAGGGGCGGATATAATTCACCCCTCCACTTT. It specifies CASTGARGGYNSPLHF.

This clonotype was counted many times. V usage is TRBV28 and J usage is TRBJ2-7; a weak D match, TRBD2 (5 bases). The CDR3 has 18 amino acids. Trimming took off 5 bases at V and 2 bases at J, with 25 bases between the two ends. CDR1 is MDHEN, CDR2 SYDVKM, per germline. DNA for the CDR3: TGTGCCAGCAGTATTATGCCCCTCCGGAGGAGCGCGACCTACGAGCAGTACTTC. Its translation: CASSIMPLRRSATYEQYF.

This clonotype was counted between two and nine times. The V call is TRBV7-6, the J call TRBJ2-5; 9 positions agree with TRBD2. Unmatched junction bases numbered 10, after V lost 1 base and J lost 1 base. CDR1 and CDR2 from the germline V gene are SGHVS and FNYEAQ. CDR3 size: 18 residues. CDR3 in amino acids: CASSLGLAGNWGQETQYF. DNA of the CDR3: TGTGCCAGCAGCTTAGGGCTAGCGGGGAACTGGGGCCAAGAGACCCAGTACTTC.